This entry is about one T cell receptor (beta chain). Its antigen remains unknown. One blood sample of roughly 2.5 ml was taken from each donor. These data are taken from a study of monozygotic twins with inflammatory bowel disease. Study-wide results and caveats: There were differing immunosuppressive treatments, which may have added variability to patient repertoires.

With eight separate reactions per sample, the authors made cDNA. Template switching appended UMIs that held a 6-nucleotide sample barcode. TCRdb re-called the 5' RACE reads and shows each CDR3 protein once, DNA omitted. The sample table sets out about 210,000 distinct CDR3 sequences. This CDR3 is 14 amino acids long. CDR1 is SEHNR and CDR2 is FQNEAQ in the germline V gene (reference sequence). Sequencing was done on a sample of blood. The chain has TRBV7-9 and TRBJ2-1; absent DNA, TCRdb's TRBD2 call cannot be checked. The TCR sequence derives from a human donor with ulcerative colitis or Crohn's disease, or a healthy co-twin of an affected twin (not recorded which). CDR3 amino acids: CASSSGLPQGEQFF.